The entry below describes one T cell receptor (beta chain). Its antigen is unknown. The donors gave bone marrow, and they were healthy. When sampled, the donors appeared nominally healthy, though they likely had unrecorded immune exposures. The sample is drawn from a study of cytomegalovirus exposure and HLA in healthy donors. Across the whole study: A data release that came early held roughly 85 million unique TCRs from HLA-typed donors. Regarding the study as a whole: TCR beta V- and J-gene trimming, according to a later analysis, was linked to a missense DCLRE1C variant.

PCR employed 60 Vbeta and 13 Jbeta primers. Some clones are missing from TCRdb's copy, which holds only in-frame ones; the method was immunoSEQ multiplex PCR. The sample holds approximately 160,000 clones, 65% to 90% seen once. Trimming removed 0 bases from V and 5 bases from J, with 10 bases in between. The CDR3 consists of 14 residues. Germline V lookup: CDR1 SEHNR, CDR2 FQNEAQ (reference sequence). The chain combines TRBV7-9 with TRBJ1-1; D remains ambiguous. This receptor was identified in a human donor in good health. The sample comprised PBMCs. This CDR3 is CASSLALAVTEAFF. CDR3 nucleotides: TGTGCCAGCAGCTTAGCCCTGGCTGTGACTGAAGCTTTCTTT.